The entry that follows covers one T cell receptor beta chain sequence. Method: immunoSEQ multiplex PCR; TCRdb's copy keeps in-frame clones and lacks some. The sample consists of 250,000 to 350,000 clones, 80% to 90% of them appearing once. The sample comes from a study of blood T cell repertoires in COVID-19. Input material: PBMCs or T cells enriched from blood (not recorded which). This clonotype was sampled from a young woman who had recovered from COVID-19.

The CDR3 sequence: CASSFRTATYGYTF. CDR3 coding DNA: TGTGCCAGCAGCTTTCGGACAGCGACCTATGGCTACACCTTC. V is TRBV5-6 and J is TRBJ1-2, with D maybe TRBD1 (6 bases). V gave up 2 bases and J gave up 4 bases, with 12 bases separating them. This CDR3 has 14 residues. Per the germline V gene, CDR1 is SGHDT and CDR2 is YYEEEE.